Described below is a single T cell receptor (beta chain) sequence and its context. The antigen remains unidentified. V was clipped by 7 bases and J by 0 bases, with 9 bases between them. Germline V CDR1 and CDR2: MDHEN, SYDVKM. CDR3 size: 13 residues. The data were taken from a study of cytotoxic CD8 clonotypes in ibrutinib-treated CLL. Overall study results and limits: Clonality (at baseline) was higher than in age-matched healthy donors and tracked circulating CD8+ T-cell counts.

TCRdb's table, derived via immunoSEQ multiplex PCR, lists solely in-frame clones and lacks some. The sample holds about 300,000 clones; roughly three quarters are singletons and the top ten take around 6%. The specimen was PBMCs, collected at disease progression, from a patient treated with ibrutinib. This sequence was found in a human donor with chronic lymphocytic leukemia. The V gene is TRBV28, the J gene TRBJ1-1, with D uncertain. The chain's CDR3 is CASKLGVNTEAFF. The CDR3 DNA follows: TGTGCCAGCAAACTTGGCGTGAACACTGAAGCTTTCTTT.